This is a list of T cell receptor beta chains from one sample in a study of T cell responses to AZD1222 COVID-19 vaccine. The protocol was immunoSEQ multiplex PCR, while the TCRdb copy is restricted to in-frame clones and leaves out a portion. Found here are 140,000 to 150,000 clones, 82% of them singletons; the top ten hold around 4.3%. The material was peripheral blood, obtained on day 0 of MenACWY control vaccination. The receptors come from an adult in good health. Each CDR3 is given with its conserved first and last residue. The D gene is left open where the match is weak. Rows may omit the clone size; those that give it use once, few, many or a size class.

few TRBJ1-1 . TRBV11-2 CASSQNVGGTEAFF TGTGCCAGCAGCCAGAATGTAGGGGGCACTGAAGCTTTCTTT
. TRBJ1-1 TRBD1 TRBV29-1 CSVGQGTRYTEAFF TGCAGCGTGGGACAGGGGACAAGATACACTGAAGCTTTCTTT
. TRBJ2-3 . TRBV7-9 CASSLLADTQYF TGTGCCAGCAGCTTGCTGGCGGATACGCAGTATTTT
. TRBJ1-2 . TRBV7-9 CASSGDSENYGYTF TGTGCCAGCAGCGGCGACAGTGAAAACTATGGCTACACCTTC
. TRBJ1-1 . TRBV28 CASTVNTEAFF TGTGCCAGCACAGTGAACACTGAAGCTTTCTTT
. TRBJ1-5 TRBD1 TRBV19 CASSRYRGGNQPQHF TGTGCCAGTAGCCGTTACAGGGGCGGCAATCAGCCCCAGCATTTT
. TRBJ2-5 TRBD2 TRBV28 CASSLAGTSQETQYF TGTGCCAGCAGTTTGGCTGGGACTAGCCAAGAGACCCAGTACTTC
. TRBJ2-2 . TRBV13 CASSPSRDGALSTGELFF TGTGCCAGCAGTCCGTCTCGGGACGGGGCCCTGAGCACCGGGGAGCTGTTTTTT
. TRBJ2-3 TRBD1 TRBV6-5 CASSYSRTGIDTQYF TGTGCCAGCAGTTACTCGCGGACAGGGATAGATACGCAGTATTTT
. TRBJ1-4 TRBD1 TRBV27 CASRDPWDRGPSGEKLFF TGTGCCAGCAGGGACCCCTGGGACAGGGGGCCGTCGGGTGAAAAACTGTTTTTT
. TRBJ2-7 . TRBV19 CASSLGFGGIYEQYF TGTGCCAGTAGCCTCGGATTTGGCGGGATCTACGAGCAGTACTTC
. TRBJ2-7 TRBD2 TRBV27 CASSQRLAGYEQYF TGTGCCAGCAGTCAGAGACTAGCAGGCTACGAGCAGTACTTC
once TRBJ2-7 TRBD2 TRBV27 CASRTIGAGGVYEQYF TGTGCCAGCAGGACGATAGGGGCGGGGGGCGTCTACGAGCAGTACTTC
. TRBJ1-6 . TRBV3-1/TRBV3-2 CASSPRSSYNSPLHF TGTGCCAGCAGTCCTCGCAGCTCCTATAATTCACCCCTCCACTTT
. TRBJ1-3 . TRBV7-9 CASSLGDLSGNTIYF TGTGCCAGCAGCTTAGGGGACCTCTCTGGAAACACCATATATTTT
. TRBJ1-2 TRBD1 TRBV2 CASSAGGNGYTF TGTGCCAGCAGTGCAGGGGGCAATGGCTACACCTTC
. TRBJ1-4 . TRBV5-6 CASSLGLGLSNEKLFF TGTGCCAGCAGCTTGGGTTTAGGTTTATCTAATGAAAAACTGTTTTTT